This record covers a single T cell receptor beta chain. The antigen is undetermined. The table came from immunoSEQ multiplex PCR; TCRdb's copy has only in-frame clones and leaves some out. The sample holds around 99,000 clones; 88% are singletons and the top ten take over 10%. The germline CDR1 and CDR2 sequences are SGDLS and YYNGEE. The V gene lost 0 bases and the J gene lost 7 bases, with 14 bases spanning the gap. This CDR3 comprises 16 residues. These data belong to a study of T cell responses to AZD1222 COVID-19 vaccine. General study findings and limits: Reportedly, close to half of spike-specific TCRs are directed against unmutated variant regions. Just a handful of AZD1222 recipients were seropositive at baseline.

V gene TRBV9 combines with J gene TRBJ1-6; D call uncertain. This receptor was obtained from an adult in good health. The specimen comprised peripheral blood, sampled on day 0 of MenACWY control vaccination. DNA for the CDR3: TGTGCCAGCAGCGTAGACCCGGATGGTAGGAATTCACCCCTCCACTTT. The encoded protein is CASSVDPDGRNSPLHF.